The rows below give T cell receptor beta chains drawn from one sample of a study of vaccination and CD4 T cells after COVID-19. These TCRs' antigens remain unknown. MiXCR was run by TCRdb on the PCR reads, yielding one entry per CDR3 protein. The sample carries 11,000 or so distinct CDR3 sequences, over 20% recorded once. The source material was CD4+ T cells from blood, cultured in vitro, sampled after SARS-CoV-2 vaccination. Receptors were obtained from a human donor who had recovered from COVID-19. CDR3s include the opening cysteine and the closing phenylalanine or tryptophan. A D gene is named only where the DNA matches it firmly. Clone size appears in some rows only: once, few, many, or a class for an expanded clone.

clone size	CDR3 length	D gene	J gene	V gene	CDR3 DNA	CDR3 protein
NA	14	NA	TRBJ2-7	TRBV19	TGTGCCAGTAGTATAGCAAAGGGACCCTACGAGCAGTACTTC	CASSIAKGPYEQYF
NA	12	NA	TRBJ1-4	TRBV20-1	TGCAGTGCTAGGACTTTTGACGAAAAACTGTTTTTT	CSARTFDEKLFF
NA	14	NA	TRBJ2-7	TRBV19	TGTGCCAGTACTACGACTTGGGGCCCCTACGAGCAGTACTTC	CASTTTWGPYEQYF
few	11	NA	TRBJ2-2	TRBV24-1	TGTGCCACCAGTATGGCCGGGGAGCTGTTTTTT	CATSMAGELFF
few	14	TRBD1	TRBJ2-7	TRBV2	TGTGCCAGCAGGAGAGGGACAGGGGCAGGCGAGCAGTACTTC	CASRRGTGAGEQYF
few	14	NA	TRBJ1-1	TRBV4-3	TGCGCCAGCACCCCACTCGGAAGGGACACTGAAGCTTTCTTT	CASTPLGRDTEAFF
few	16	TRBD2	TRBJ2-7	TRBV27	TGTGCCAGCAGTTTTTTAATAGCGGGAGGGCTGTACGAGCAGTACTTC	CASSFLIAGGLYEQYF
few	11	NA	TRBJ2-1	TRBV10-2	TGCGCCAGCAGAGGGGGCAATGAGCAGTTCTTC	CASRGGNEQFF
medium-sized	14	NA	TRBJ1-2	TRBV7-2	TGTGCCAGCAGTACAGGGCGCACGAGTGGCGGCTACACCTTC	CASSTGRTSGGYTF
few	14	NA	TRBJ2-7	TRBV7-9	TGTGCCAGCAGCTATAGACAGACTATCTACGAGCAGTACTTC	CASSYRQTIYEQYF